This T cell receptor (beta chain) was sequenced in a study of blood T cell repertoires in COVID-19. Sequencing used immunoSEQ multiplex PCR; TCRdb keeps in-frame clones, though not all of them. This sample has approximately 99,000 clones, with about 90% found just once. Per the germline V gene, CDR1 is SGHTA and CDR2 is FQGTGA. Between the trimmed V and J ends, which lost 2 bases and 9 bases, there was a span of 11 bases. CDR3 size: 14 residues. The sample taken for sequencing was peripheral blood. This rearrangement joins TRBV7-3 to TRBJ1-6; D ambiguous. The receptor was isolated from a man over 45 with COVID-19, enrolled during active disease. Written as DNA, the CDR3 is TGTGCCAGCAGCTTATCTGAGGGCCCTTCACCCCTCCACTTT. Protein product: CASSLSEGPSPLHF.